The clone carrying this T cell receptor (beta chain) was counted between two and nine times. The antigen is unknown. Looked up from germline, CDR1 is SGHNT and CDR2 is YYREEE (reference sequence). The CDR3 has 16 amino acids. V was clipped by 0 bases and J by 0 bases, with 12 bases between them. This record belongs to a study of T cell repertoires in cytomegalovirus infection. Study-level results: CMV-specific TCR beta clonotypes restricted by HLA-C dominated the ex vivo response.

TCRdb reprocessed the reads with MiXCR, giving one entry per CDR3 protein. The table includes around 550,000 distinct CDR3 sequences, around a quarter detected once. This TCR derives from a human donor in good health (CMV status not recorded). Some clones in this sample may be carry-over from other donors' samples. The chain joins TRBV5-4 to TRBJ1-1; D remains ambiguous. The sequenced sample consisted of PBMCs. In nucleotides, the CDR3 is TGTGCCAGCAGCTTGGGGCAGGTAAAGATGAACACTGAAGCTTTCTTT. Amino acid sequence: CASSLGQVKMNTEAFF.